Each of the 14 T cell receptor beta chains below was sequenced from the same sample in a study of blood T cells in healthy people across ages. Then a second PCR, running roughly 7 to 11 cycles, was carried out with a sample-barcoded 5' primer and a J-beta primer mix. TCRdb re-analysed the 5' RACE reads in MiXCR, keeping a single row per CDR3 protein. In the table there are 700,000 to 850,000 distinct CDR3 sequences, about 48% of which are singletons. Specimen: blood. The receptors shown here come from a man of 80 years or more in good health.

The CDR3 spells CASSPGWGETQYF. In DNA, the CDR3 is TGTGCCAGCAGCCCAGGATGGGGAGAGACCCAGTACTTC. This chain uses TRBV7-2 with TRBJ2-5; D not certain. Trimming left V 5 bases short and J 4 bases short, with 11 bases between. This CDR3 is 13 amino acids long. Germline V lookup: CDR1 SGHTA, CDR2 FQGNSA. The entire variable domain, with the rest obtained from reference TRBV7-2 and TRBJ2-5, is as follows: GAGVSQSPSNKVTEKGKDVELRCDPISGHTALYWYRQSLGQGLEFLIYFQGNSAPDKSGLPSDRFSAERTGGSVSTLTIQRTQQEDSAVYLCASSPGWGETQYFGPGTRLLVL.

This clonotype turned up a few times. The chain employs TRBV9 and TRBJ1-4; no reliable D call. This CDR3 region has 15 residues. The germline gives CDR1 SGDLS, CDR2 YYNGEE. Trimming took off 2 bases at V and 4 bases at J, with 12 bases between the two ends. The CDR3 reads CASSVGLPSNEKLFF. CDR3 DNA sequence: TGTGCCAGCAGCGTCGGACTTCCCAGTAATGAAAAACTGTTTTTT. Based on the CDR3 plus reference TRBV9 and TRBJ1-4, the full variable domain is DSGVTQTPKHLITATGQRVTLRCSPRSGDLSVYWYQQSLDQGLQFLIQYYNGEERAKGNILERFSAQQFPDLHSELNLSSLELGDSALYFCASSVGLPSNEKLFFGSGTQLSVL.

This clonotype appeared a few times. V gene TRBV10-3 combines with J gene TRBJ2-5; 10 nucleotides line up with TRBD2. The end of the DNA aligns better with TRBJ2-7, so the J call may be wrong. CDR1 and CDR2 from the germline V gene are ENHRY and SYGVKD. The CDR3 has 14 amino acids. CDR3 nucleotides: TGTGCCAGTATCTCTAGCGGGAGTAGCCACGAGCAGTACTTC. As protein: CASISSGSSHEQYF.

This chain connects TRBV6-6 to TRBJ2-4, with unresolved D. The CDR3 totals 16 residues. V was shortened by 4 bases and J by 0 bases, with 13 bases between the two germline ends. The germline V gene has CDR1 MNHNY and CDR2 SVGAGI (reference sequence). CDR3 sequence (DNA): TGTGCCAGCAGTTCCGGGCTCCAACTAGCCAAAAACATTCAGTACTTC. Translating gives CASSSGLQLAKNIQYF.

This sequence joins TRBV3-1 and TRBJ1-2; TRBD1 matches 8 bases. V shed 4 bases and J 7 bases; nucleotides not matched to a gene: 8. The CDR3 totals 14 residues. Germline-derived CDR1 and CDR2 are LGHDT and YNNKEL (reference sequence). CDR3 protein: CASSPASQGAGYTF. CDR3 bases: TGTGCCAGCAGCCCTGCGTCGCAGGGGGCTGGCTACACCTTC.

The chain has TRBV7-2 and TRBJ2-3; no reliable D call. Trimming removed 2 bases at V and 9 bases at J, with 12 bases between. The CDR3 length is 13 residues. Germline-derived CDR1 and CDR2 are SGHTA and FQGNSA. The CDR3 nucleotides are TGTGCCAGCAGCTTAATGCCCGCTAGGACGCAGTATTTT. It translates to CASSLMPARTQYF.

This clonotype turned up a few times. This chain links TRBV21-1 with TRBJ1-2. TRBV21-1 is reported as a pseudogene. This CDR3 contains 14 residues. The CDR3 coding sequence is TGTGCCAGCAGCAAAGGTCCAAGCGCCTATGGCTACACCTTC. It specifies CASSKGPSAYGYTF.

The sample holds many counts of this clonotype. The chain joins TRBV20-1 to TRBJ2-7; 10 nucleotides align to TRBD1. V gave up 2 bases and J gave up 5 bases; unmatched junction bases: 12. Germline CDR1 DFQATT, CDR2 SNEGSKA (reference sequence). The CDR3 is 16 residues long. The CDR3 bases are TGCAGTGCTAGACCCTTTCGGCGGGACAGGGGCCACGAGCAGTACTTC. This sequence encodes CSARPFRRDRGHEQYF.

The gene calls are TRBV2 and TRBJ1-5, with TRBD1 matching 10 bases. The J segment lost 3 bases and the V segment lost 5 bases, leaving 4 bases of the junction unmatched. The CDR3 has 15 residues. The germline V gene has CDR1 SNHLY and CDR2 FYNNEI. CDR3 DNA: TGTGCCAGCAGTCCCGGGACAGGGGACAATCAGCCCCAGCATTTT. The encoded protein is CASSPGTGDNQPQHF. The variable domain in full, with the rest retrieved from reference TRBV2 and TRBJ1-5, is EPEVTQTPSHQVTQMGQEVILRCVPISNHLYFYWYRQILGQKVEFLVSFYNNEISEKSEIFDDQFSVERPDGSNFTLKIRSTKLEDSAMYFCASSPGTGDNQPQHFGDGTRLSIL.

This chain joins TRBV9 and TRBJ1-6; D might be TRBD1 (5 bases). V lost 0 bases to trimming and J lost 10 bases, with 14 bases between them. CDR1 and CDR2 (germline): SGDLS, YYNGEE. This CDR3 has 15 residues. CDR3 in DNA: TGTGCCAGCAGCGTAGAAGCGGGGACTGGATCACCCCTCCACTTT. Its translation: CASSVEAGTGSPLHF.

This chain joins TRBV20-1 and TRBJ1-2; 9 bases line up with TRBD1. The CDR3 extends over 14 amino acids. V shed 4 bases and J 4 bases; nucleotides not matched to a gene: 7. The germline gives CDR1 DFQATT, CDR2 SNEGSKA (reference sequence). DNA of the CDR3: TGCAGTGCTATGACCGGGACAGGGAGCTATGGCTACACCTTC. This codes for CSAMTGTGSYGYTF.

The CDR3 DNA is TGTGCCAGCTCACCACCTAGGGAAACCCGTGGAAATGAGCAGTACTTC. Protein product: CASSPPRETRGNEQYF. The rearrangement links TRBV18 to TRBJ2-7; D uncertain. Deletions cut 0 bases from V and 7 bases from J, with 19 bases between. This CDR3 has 16 amino acids. Per the germline V gene, CDR1 is KGHSH and CDR2 is LQKENI.

The chain carries TRBV12-3 or TRBV12-4 and TRBJ2-5, with TRBD1 matching 10 bases. Matching the DNA end better, TRBJ2-7 makes the J call doubtful. CDR3 length equals 15 residues. In DNA form, the CDR3 reads TGTGCCAGCAGTTTTCGGGACAGGGGTGGCGTCGAGCAGTACTTC. It translates to CASSFRDRGGVEQYF.

The table lists this clonotype with a few counts. The chain combines TRBV28 with TRBJ2-1; 12 nucleotides match TRBD2. V lost 6 bases to trimming and J lost 6 bases; unmatched junction nucleotides: 12. Germline CDR1 reads MDHEN; CDR2 reads SYDVKM. The CDR3 consists of 17 residues. The CDR3 nucleotides read TGTGCCAGCAGCCTAGCCCGACTAGCGGGAGAGGGCAATGAGCAGTTCTTC. As protein: CASSLARLAGEGNEQFF.